The clone carrying this TCR beta chain turned up a few times. The antigen is undetermined. Germline lookup yields CDR1 LNHDA and CDR2 SQIVND (reference sequence). The CDR3 covers 15 residues. With 2 bases removed from V and 5 bases from J, the gap between germline ends came to 13 bases. The sample is drawn from a study of beta chain features in type 1 diabetes. Since all of the isolated RNA was reverse transcribed, expressed TCRB transcripts were what got sequenced. TCRdb's table, derived via immunoSEQ multiplex PCR, lists solely in-frame clones and lacks some. The sample consists of approximately 270,000 clones, roughly an eighth of them appearing once. The study's findings and limits: Significant though moderate, a shortening of TCRB CDR3s appeared in all four CD4+ subsets of Type 1 diabetes patients. Insertions were fewer and deletions more numerous at VDJ junctions in type 1 diabetes patients. Patients showed naive, central memory and Treg TCRB repertoires that appeared more similar than those of healthy donors.

Averaging about 116 mL, one heparinised blood draw was given by each donor. The genes are TRBV19 and TRBJ1-5, with D uncertain. This receptor was taken from a man aged 30 to 45 with type 1 diabetes. The sample taken for sequencing was naive CD4+ T cells from blood. The CDR3 loop reads CASSITPSRDQPQHF. The DNA of the CDR3 is TGTGCCAGTAGTATAACCCCCTCGCGGGATCAGCCCCAGCATTTT.